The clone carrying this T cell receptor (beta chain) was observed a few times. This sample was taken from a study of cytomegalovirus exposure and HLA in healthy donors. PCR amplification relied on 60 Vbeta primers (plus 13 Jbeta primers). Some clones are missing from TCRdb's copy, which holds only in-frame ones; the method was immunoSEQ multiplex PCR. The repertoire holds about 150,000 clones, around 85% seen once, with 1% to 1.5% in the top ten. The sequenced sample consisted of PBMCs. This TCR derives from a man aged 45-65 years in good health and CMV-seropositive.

The CDR3 nucleotides read TGTGCCAGCAGCCTACAGGGGGCCCACGAGCAGTACTTC. It codes for CASSLQGAHEQYF. The rearrangement joins TRBV6-5 to TRBJ2-7; 9 positions agree with TRBD1. V shed 6 bases, J shed 5 bases, and the junction held 5 bases outside the gene matches. CDR1 is MNHEY and CDR2 is SVGAGI in the germline V gene. The length of the CDR3 is 13 residues.